This T cell receptor beta chain comes out of a study of blood T cell repertoires in COVID-19. Overall study: From the United States, Italy and Spain came samples of acute and convalescent COVID-19. T cells, B-cell-depleted T cells, or PBMCs supplied cDNA or gDNA.

In the study's own analysis: Using reference gene primer amplification, nucleated cell counts were estimated. Using immunoSEQ multiplex PCR, the repertoire was profiled, and TCRdb retains in-frame clones only, with some absent. V, J and clone size were drawn from that table, and D and trimming were deduced from the DNA. In the table there are about 150,000 clones, about 90% of which are singletons. The CDR3 extends over 15 amino acids. The V gene lost 0 bases and the J gene lost 3 bases, with 10 bases spanning the gap. Germline V CDR1 and CDR2: SGHRS, YFSETQ. The origin of this receptor is a man aged 45-60 years with acute or convalescent COVID-19. The specimen was peripheral blood. The gene calls are TRBV5-1 and TRBJ1-3; D uncertain. The DNA for the CDR3 is TGCGCCAGCAGCTTGGCACAGACCTTTGGAAACACCATATATTTT. Protein sequence: CASSLAQTFGNTIYF.